This TCR beta chain stems from a study of T cells in Graves' hyperthyroidism and ophthalmopathy. The V gene's germline CDR1 is DFQATT and CDR2 SNEGSKA (reference sequence). The CDR3 contains 14 residues. The V gene lost 3 bases and the J gene lost 4 bases, with 10 bases spanning the gap. The CDR3 regions of TCR beta were amplified from RNA transcripts. A first-round RT-PCR of the TCR CDR3 used the HTBI primer set. From the multiplex PCR reads, TCRdb called clonotypes with MiXCR, one entry per CDR3 protein. This sample has 480,000 or so distinct CDR3 sequences, with approximately 15% found just once. The study's findings and limits: Most clonotypes expanded in the thyroid (above 0.001) were also present in blood. Ophthalmopathy got predicted by the model a median roughly 6.4 months before its onset. A model built on 13 V-J features separated ophthalmopathy from stable hyperthyroidism.

Ten or more counts support this clonotype. Its matching antigen is unknown. The receptor was derived from a woman aged 18-35 years with Graves' hyperthyroidism. The specimen was blood. The V gene is TRBV20-1, the J gene TRBJ2-6; D not resolved. The CDR3 DNA follows: TGCAGTGCTAGCCGAGGCCTAGGGGCCAACGTCCTGACTTTC. Its translation: CSASRGLGANVLTF.